Detailed here is one T cell receptor (beta chain). Its specificity is not known. TCRdb recomputed calls from the reads with MiXCR, one row per CDR3 protein. The sample yields around 330,000 distinct CDR3 sequences, roughly 15% seen once. This sample is drawn from a study of T cell repertoires in cytomegalovirus infection. As for the study in general: TCR beta signatures that were public indicated CMV infection and matching HLA type.

V was shortened by 8 bases and J by 5 bases, with 15 bases between the two germline ends. The CDR3 runs to 13 residues. CDR1 and CDR2 (germline): MDHEN, SYDVKM. Notes on the study in general: Dominating the ex vivo response were HLA-C-restricted CMV-specific TCR beta clonotypes. The cumulative frequency of public TCR beta families identified carriers of CMV plus the relevant HLA.

This sequence was found in a human donor in good health (CMV status not recorded). Some clones in this sample may be carry-over from other donors' samples. Source material: PBMCs. The V gene is TRBV28, the J gene TRBJ1-2; TRBD1 is a possible D gene (5 bases). CDR3 region: CASATSGPYGYTF. The CDR3 DNA follows: TGTGCCAGCGCCACATCAGGGCCGTATGGCTACACCTTC.